A selection of T cell receptor beta chains follows, all from one sample in a study of CD8 T cells in ankylosing spondylitis. Each CDR3 protein gets one entry after TCRdb re-called the 5' RACE reads with MiXCR. Of 100,000 to 150,000 distinct CDR3 sequences listed, approximately 17% were seen once; the top ten hold about 30%. Sequenced material: blood, either unsorted or a sorted T cell fraction (not recorded which). Source of these receptors: a male donor with ankylosing spondylitis. CDR3s include the opening cysteine and the closing phenylalanine or tryptophan. Fields, in order: D gene, clone size, V gene, J gene, CDR3 DNA, CDR3 protein. D genes are given only for firm matches. Where a row states a size, it is once, few, many or the class of an expanded clone; other rows omit it.

.	few	TRBV20-1	TRBJ2-1	TGCAGTGCTAGCTGGGGCCTGGATGAGCAGTTCTTC	CSASWGLDEQFF
.	.	TRBV6-1	TRBJ2-1	TGTGCCAGCAGTGCTACTGGTGAGCAGTTCTTC	CASSATGEQFF
.	many	TRBV5-1	TRBJ1-1	TGCGCCAGCAGCTTCGGGGTAAGAGCTTTCTTT	CASSFGVRAFF
TRBD2	few	TRBV27	TRBJ2-3	TGTGCCAGCAGTTTACTAGCGGGAGATGGGACAGATACGCAGTATTTT	CASSLLAGDGTDTQYF
TRBD2	.	TRBV6-1	TRBJ2-7	TGTGCCAGCAGCCGGACTAGCGGGAAGTACGAGCAGTACTTC	CASSRTSGKYEQYF
.	.	TRBV30	TRBJ2-7	TGTGCCTGGGAAAGGGGATACGAGCAGTACTTC	CAWERGYEQYF
TRBD1	.	TRBV7-9	TRBJ1-5	TGTGCCAGCAGCGAGGCGAGACAGGGGGTTTTTCAGCCCCAGCATTTT	CASSEARQGVFQPQHF
.	few	TRBV4-3	TRBJ2-1	TGCGCCAGCAGCCAACAAAGTAATGAGCAGTTCTTC	CASSQQSNEQFF
TRBD2	.	TRBV24-1	TRBJ2-1	TGTGCCACCAGTGATTCGACTAGCGGGGGGTTCTTC	CATSDSTSGGFF
.	many	TRBV25-1	TRBJ2-7	TGTGCCAGCAGTGAAATAGCGGCTACCTACGAGCAGTACTTC	CASSEIAATYEQYF
.	few	TRBV4-1	TRBJ1-1	TGCGCCAGCAGCCAGGCGGCCTGGGACACTGAAGCTTTCTTT	CASSQAAWDTEAFF
.	.	TRBV9	TRBJ2-3	TGTGCCAGCAGCGAGAGGGCCGAGGCCACAGATACGCAGTATTTT	CASSERAEATDTQYF
TRBD2	.	TRBV9	TRBJ2-7	TGTGCCAGCAGCGCAGCGGGAGCTCGGTCCTACGAGCAGTACTTC	CASSAAGARSYEQYF
TRBD1	.	TRBV7-8	TRBJ1-5	TGTGCCAGCACCAAGGACAGGGGGCTAAATCAGCCCCAGCATTTT	CASTKDRGLNQPQHF
TRBD1	many	TRBV20-1	TRBJ1-1	TGCAGTGCTAGAGGGACAGGGGATTTTGACGCTTTCTTT	CSARGTGDFDAFF
.	few	TRBV11-2	TRBJ2-7	TGTGCCAGCAGCTTAGGCCCCCCACAGGGACGCTACGAGCAGTACTTC	CASSLGPPQGRYEQYF
.	few	TRBV27	TRBJ2-6	TGTGCCAGCAGTCCCGGGACTTACTTCTCTGGGGCCAACGTCCTGACTTTC	CASSPGTYFSGANVLTF
TRBD1	few	TRBV29-1	TRBJ2-7	TGCAGCGTTGAGGACAGGAAAACCTACGAGCAGTACTTC	CSVEDRKTYEQYF
.	.	TRBV4-1	TRBJ2-7	TGCGCCAGCAGCCCTGGGAGGGGCAGGGGTAGCGAGCAGTACTTC	CASSPGRGRGSEQYF
TRBD1	.	TRBV10-3	TRBJ1-6	TGTGCCATCGGACCGGGACAGAGAGATTCACCCCTCCACTTT	CAIGPGQRDSPLHF
.	few	TRBV9	TRBJ2-3	TGTGCCAGCAGCGCCCCAGTCGCTAGCACAGATACGCAGTATTTT	CASSAPVASTDTQYF
TRBD2	.	TRBV7-9	TRBJ2-7	TGTGCCAGCAGCTCCGGGACTAGCGAGCTCTACGAGCAGTACTTC	CASSSGTSELYEQYF
.	few	TRBV5-1	TRBJ1-1	TGCGCCAGCAGCTTGGCCCCAGGGAGGAACACTGAAGCTTTCTTT	CASSLAPGRNTEAFF
TRBD2	.	TRBV4-2	TRBJ2-1	TGTGCCAGCAGCCAAGAAAGAGGGACTAGCGAGAGAGGGGATGAGCAGTTCTTC	CASSQERGTSERGDEQFF
.	.	TRBV18	TRBJ2-3	TGTGCCAGCTCACCAGTAGGGTCCGTTACAGATACGCAGTATTTT	CASSPVGSVTDTQYF
TRBD2	few	TRBV9	TRBJ2-7	TGTGCCAGCAGCGTAGAAGCGGGAGTGGGCGAGCAGTACTTC	CASSVEAGVGEQYF